The 17 T cell receptor beta chains reported below all come from one sample, sequenced in a study of T cells in Graves' hyperthyroidism and ophthalmopathy. The TCR beta CDR3 regions underwent amplification using RNA transcripts as the source. The HTBI primer set was used in a first-round RT-PCR of the TCR CDR3. MiXCR, applied by TCRdb to the multiplex PCR reads, yields one record per CDR3 protein. The data contain approximately 400,000 distinct CDR3 sequences, approximately 12% of them seen just once; the ten biggest clones take up less than 25%. The specimen sequenced was blood. These receptors came from a man in his thirties or forties with Graves' hyperthyroidism that later progressed to Graves' ophthalmopathy.

This clonotype was observed a handful of times. The chain employs TRBV4-1 and TRBJ1-4; tentative D call: TRBD1 (6 bases). Germline CDR1 is MGHRA and CDR2 is YSYEKL. This CDR3 has 14 amino acids. Trimming took 1 base from V and 6 from J, leaving 9 bases between them. The CDR3 sequence: CASSQVWTDEKLFF. The CDR3 coding sequence is TGCGCCAGCAGCCAAGTTTGGACAGATGAAAAACTGTTTTTT.

The table lists this clonotype with a few counts. The chain uses TRBV7-3 and TRBJ1-1; D gene unclear. The CDR3 is made up of 14 amino acids. From germline, CDR1 is SGHTA and CDR2 FQGTGA. V was cut by 11 bases and J by 3 bases, with 19 bases left in between. DNA for the CDR3: TGTGCCGACCGGGTCTCCTTCGATGACACTGAAGCTTTCTTT. Translated: CADRVSFDDTEAFF.

This clonotype was recorded at least ten times. The V call is TRBV20-1, the J call TRBJ2-7, with TRBD1 matching 9 bases. The CDR3 has 14 residues. The germline V gene has CDR1 DFQATT and CDR2 SNEGSKA (reference sequence). V was pared by 6 bases and J by 4 bases, with 10 bases of the junction left unmatched. The CDR3 DNA reads as TGCAGTGCGACAACAGGGGGCGCCTTGTACGAGCAGTACTTC. It is translated as CSATTGGALYEQYF.

This clonotype was recorded many times. The chain uses TRBV30 and TRBJ2-5; D is uncertain. Trimming took off 0 bases at V and 0 bases at J, with 8 bases between the two ends. The CDR3 has 14 amino acids. Germline-derived CDR1 and CDR2 are GTSNPN and SVGIG (reference sequence). CDR3 sequence: CAWSVLKYQETQYF. CDR3 bases: TGTGCCTGGAGTGTACTGAAGTACCAAGAGACCCAGTACTTC.

Remarks on this clonotype: This may be a read error, as it is one base from a much larger clone. This chain uses TRBV7-9 with TRBJ2-7; the match to TRBD1 covers 8 bases. Germline V gene sequence: CDR1 SEHNR, CDR2 FQNEAQ (reference sequence). This CDR3 spans 18 amino acids. With V trimmed by 0 bases and J by 6 bases, 16 bases remained unmatched. CDR3 residues: CASSLALGGTDRVREQYF. The CDR3 DNA reads TGTGCCAGCAGCTTAGCCCTCGGTGGTACGGACAGGGTCCGCGAGCAGTACTTC.

The chain is built from TRBV7-6 and TRBJ2-5; D gene unclear. V shed 5 bases and J shed 5 bases, with 18 bases lying between them. The germline gives CDR1 SGHVS, CDR2 FNYEAQ. The CDR3 is 15 residues long. The CDR3 loop is CASSANGGFGETQYF. In nucleotides, the CDR3 is TGTGCCAGCAGCGCAAATGGCGGTTTCGGGGAGACCCAGTACTTC.

The table lists this clonotype with a few counts. The V and J genes are TRBV6-1 and TRBJ2-3; weak D call: TRBD2 (7 bases). V lost 7 bases to trimming and J lost 2 bases, with 13 bases between them. The CDR3 is 14 residues long. CDR1 is MNHNS, CDR2 SASEGT, per germline. The CDR3 reads CASNRGGTTDTQYF. The CDR3 nucleotides read TGTGCCAGCAATCGCGGGGGCACCACAGATACGCAGTATTTT.

This clonotype was found many times. The chain uses TRBV28 and TRBJ1-2, with 7 bases aligning to TRBD1. This CDR3 is built from 15 residues. CDR1 is MDHEN and CDR2 is SYDVKM in the germline V gene. V shed 4 bases and J 4 bases; nucleotides not matched to a gene: 9. DNA of the CDR3: TGTGCCAGCAGTTCCCTGACAGGGATGGGCTATGGCTACACCTTC. It is translated as CASSSLTGMGYGYTF.

This clonotype was seen many times. The gene calls are TRBV6-5 and TRBJ2-2, with TRBD1 as a possible D gene (5 bases). From germline, CDR1 is MNHEY and CDR2 SVGAGI. This CDR3 region has 13 residues. Between the trimmed V and J ends, which lost 2 bases and 5 bases, there was a span of 6 bases. Written as DNA, the CDR3 is TGTGCCAGCAGTTACAAGGGGACCGGGGAGCTGTTTTTT. Amino acid sequence: CASSYKGTGELFF.

This clonotype showed up many times. CDR3 in amino acids: CASSEWRTGVDEQYF. In DNA form, the CDR3 reads TGTGCCAGCAGTGAATGGAGGACGGGGGTCGACGAGCAGTACTTC. The V and J genes are TRBV25-1 and TRBJ2-7; D might be TRBD2 (6 bases). V shed 1 base and J shed 5 bases, with 15 bases lying between them. CDR3 length: 15 amino acids. Germline CDR1 MGHDK, CDR2 SYGVNS.

This clonotype appeared many times. J is TRBJ2-7 and V is TRBV5-1; D remains unclear. V was trimmed by 6 bases and J by 6 bases, leaving 10 bases between them. CDR1 and CDR2 (germline): SGHRS, YFSETQ. This CDR3 has 11 residues. DNA of the CDR3: TGCGCCAGCAACCTGGGTTTCGAGCAGTACTTC. It encodes CASNLGFEQYF.

This clonotype appeared many times. The rearrangement links TRBV28 to TRBJ2-7, with D perhaps TRBD1 (5 bases). The CDR3 is 13 amino acids. V was shortened by 2 bases and J by 3 bases, with 8 bases between the two germline ends. CDR1 is MDHEN, CDR2 SYDVKM, per germline. The CDR3 DNA reads TGTGCCAGCAGTTTACCTCAGGGCTACGAGCAGTACTTC. It encodes CASSLPQGYEQYF. Together with reference TRBV28 and TRBJ2-7, the CDR3 gives the full variable domain: DVKVTQSSRYLVKRTGEKVFLECVQDMDHENMFWYRQDPGLGLRLIYFSYDVKMKEKGDIPEGYSVSREKKERFSLILESASTNQTSMYLCASSLPQGYEQYFGPGTRLTVT.

The table lists this clonotype with a few counts. An end of the junction differs from the germline gene, which may be a read error. This chain joins TRBV27 and TRBJ1-1; TRBD1 agrees at 7 bases. The V gene's germline CDR1 is MNHEY and CDR2 SMNVEV (reference sequence). The CDR3 spans 15 residues. The CDR3 sequence is CTSSFAGGVSTEAFF. The CDR3 DNA reads TGTACCAGCAGTTTTGCAGGGGGGGTTAGCACTGAAGCTTTCTTT.

Ten or more counts support this clonotype. The chain carries TRBV29-1 and TRBJ1-2, with a tentative D call TRBD1 (5 bases). V lost 6 bases and J lost 2, with 13 bases in between. In germline, CDR1 is SQVTM, CDR2 ANQGSEA. The CDR3 loop spans 13 amino acids. The CDR3 sequence is CSVSQQENYGYTF. In DNA form, the CDR3 reads TGCAGCGTAAGTCAACAGGAAAACTATGGCTACACCTTC. Using reference TRBV29-1 and TRBJ1-2 for the parts outside the CDR3, the full variable domain is SAVISQKPSRDICQRGTSLTIQCQVDSQVTMMFWYRQQPGQSLTLIATANQGSEATYESGFVIDKFPISRPNLTFSTLTVSNMSPEDSSIYLCSVSQQENYGYTFGSGTRLTVV.

This clonotype occurred a few times. The chain carries TRBV9 and TRBJ1-3; D is unclear. Trimming took 0 bases from V and 4 from J, leaving 11 bases between them. This CDR3 is 15 amino acids long. Germline V gives CDR1 SGDLS, CDR2 YYNGEE. CDR3 DNA: TGTGCCAGCAGCGTAGAGGGCAGTTCCGGAAACACCATATATTTT. As protein: CASSVEGSSGNTIYF.

In this sample, this clonotype turned up a few times. The V gene is TRBV7-9, the J gene TRBJ1-1, with 7 bases matching TRBD1. V gave up 4 bases and J gave up 2 bases; unmatched junction bases: 7. CDR3 length: 15 amino acids. Looked up from germline, CDR1 is SEHNR and CDR2 is FQNEAQ (reference sequence). CDR3 sequence: CASSSTGTVNTEAFF. CDR3 coding DNA: TGTGCCAGCAGCTCAACCGGGACAGTAAACACTGAAGCTTTCTTT.

This clonotype was seen ten or more times. This chain uses TRBV29-1 with TRBJ1-2, with no clear D. CDR1 and CDR2 from the germline V gene are SQVTM and ANQGSEA. The CDR3 totals 15 residues. The V end was cut by 4 bases, the J end by 0 bases, with 15 bases between. CDR3 bases: TGCAGCGTTGGGTCCTGGCAGGCAGCTAACTATGGCTACACCTTC. Residues: CSVGSWQAANYGYTF.